Below, 20 T cell receptor beta chains from the same sample are listed, as sequenced in a study of a mutant IDH1 vaccine in newly diagnosed glioma. Time point here: week 47, end of study. Doses of 300 ug of mutant IDH1 20-mer peptide were given with topical imiquimod. The table came from immunoSEQ multiplex PCR; TCRdb's copy has only in-frame clones and leaves some out. Of 75,000 to 95,000 clones listed, 89% were seen once; the top ten hold around 0.73%. Antigen specificity for these receptors is unknown. Specimen: PBMCs, collected from a glioma patient whose treatment included an IDH1 peptide vaccine. These receptor sequences come from a woman aged 50 to 60 with glioma.

The rearrangement links TRBV10-1 to TRBJ2-1; TRBD1 matches 9 bases. CDR3 size: 15 residues. CDR1 and CDR2 (germline): WNHNN, SYGVQD (reference sequence). J gave up 8 bases and V 5 bases, and 10 bases lay outside the gene matches. The chain's CDR3 is CASSKGQGGFHEQFF. In DNA form, the CDR3 reads TGCGCCAGCAGTAAGGGACAGGGAGGTTTCCATGAGCAGTTCTTC.

This chain joins TRBV29-1 and TRBJ2-7; D is ambiguous. V was clipped by 4 bases and J by 0 bases, with 7 bases between them. CDR3 length equals 12 residues. CDR1 and CDR2 (germline): SQVTM, ANQGSEA. CDR3 DNA: TGCAGCGTTGGGGCAGCCTCCTACGAGCAGTACTTC. Residues: CSVGAASYEQYF.

This clone occurred a few times. The rearrangement links TRBV7-9 to TRBJ2-1; D is perhaps TRBD1 (6 bases). Germline V gene sequence: CDR1 SEHNR, CDR2 FQNEAQ (reference sequence). Between the trimmed V and J ends, which lost 2 bases and 5 bases, there was a span of 10 bases. CDR3 length equals 14 residues. DNA of the CDR3: TGTGCCAGCAGCTTAAGGCAGGGGAACAATGAGCAGTTCTTC. Translation: CASSLRQGNNEQFF.

This chain links TRBV4-2 with TRBJ2-7, with D perhaps assigned TRBD1 or TRBD2 (5 bases each). The V end was cut by 0 bases, the J end by 6 bases, with 15 bases between. CDR1 and CDR2 from the germline V gene are LGHNA and YNFKEQ. This CDR3 contains 15 residues. The DNA of the CDR3 is TGTGCCAGCAGCCAAGATCCGGGGCAGGGTGGCGAGCAGTACTTC. Translating it yields CASSQDPGQGGEQYF.

This clone has just a few counts. The chain couples TRBV4-1 to TRBJ1-1; a possible D gene is TRBD1 (6 bases). There are 15 residues in the CDR3. V lost 4 bases, J lost 1 base, and 13 bases lay in between. CDR1 is MGHRA and CDR2 is YSYEKL in the germline V gene. DNA of the CDR3: TGCGCCAGCAGCCGAGTCAGGGGCCGGAACACTGAAGCTTTCTTT. It codes for CASSRVRGRNTEAFF.

V usage is TRBV28 and J usage is TRBJ2-7; TRBD2 is a possible D gene (6 bases). CDR1 and CDR2 from the germline V gene are MDHEN and SYDVKM. Trimming took off 6 bases at V and 3 bases at J, with 21 bases between the two ends. The CDR3 is 16 residues long. CDR3 bases: TGTGCCAGCAGCCCTAATGCGGGACTGATCCTCTACGAGCAGTACTTC. Translation gives CASSPNAGLILYEQYF.

The chain joins TRBV6-6 to TRBJ1-6, with a tentative D call TRBD1 (5 bases). Germline CDR1 and CDR2: MNHNY and SVGAGI (reference sequence). Trimming left V 4 bases short and J 3 bases short, with 10 bases between. The CDR3 is made up of 15 amino acids. The CDR3 DNA reads TGTGCCAGCAGTTCCAACCAGGGCTATAATTCACCCCTCCACTTT. It codes for CASSSNQGYNSPLHF.

The chain employs TRBV5-6 and TRBJ2-2, with D hard to call. Between the trimmed V and J ends, which lost 4 bases and 0 bases, there was a span of 13 bases. This CDR3 region has 16 residues. Germline-derived CDR1 and CDR2 are SGHDT and YYEEEE. The CDR3 coding sequence is TGTGCCAGCAGCCCTTACTACCGCACGAACACCGGGGAGCTGTTTTTT. It is translated as CASSPYYRTNTGELFF. The whole variable domain, remainder taken from reference TRBV5-6 and TRBJ2-2, is DAGVTQSPTHLIKTRGQQVTLRCSPKSGHDTVSWYQQALGQGPQFIFQYYEEEERQRGNFPDRFSGHQFPNYSSELNVNALLLGDSALYLCASSPYYRTNTGELFFGEGSRLTVL.

The rearrangement joins TRBV10-3 to TRBJ2-5, with 10 positions matching TRBD2. Losses at the gene ends were 3 bases for V and 3 bases for J; bases not matched to a gene: 1. CDR3 length: 14 amino acids. CDR1 ENHRY and CDR2 SYGVKD come from the germline V gene. Here the CDR3 reads CAISEGLAEETQYF. CDR3 nucleotide sequence: TGTGCCATCAGTGAAGGACTAGCGGAAGAGACCCAGTACTTC.

J is TRBJ2-3 and V is TRBV5-4; weak D call: TRBD2 (6 bases). Trimming removed 4 bases from V and 0 bases from J, with 18 bases in between. CDR3 size: 17 residues. The V gene's germline CDR1 is SGHNT and CDR2 YYREEE (reference sequence). CDR3 region: CASSPGTWDQSTDTQYF. The DNA of the CDR3 is TGTGCCAGCAGCCCCGGGACTTGGGATCAGAGCACAGATACGCAGTATTTT.

This CDR3 reads CASSQSPPRYTQYF. CDR3 bases: TGTGCCAGCAGCCAATCTCCCCCTCGATATACGCAGTATTTT. The V gene is TRBV16, the J gene TRBJ2-3, with D hard to call. The ends were cut back, 0 bases at V and 7 bases at J, with 11 bases in the middle. The CDR3 is made up of 14 amino acids. From germline, CDR1 is KGHSY and CDR2 FQNENV.

As to this clone: Its ends do not fully match the called genes, so a read error is possible. The chain employs TRBV5-1 and TRBJ2-7; D unclear. Germline V gives CDR1 SGHRS, CDR2 YFSETQ. The CDR3 loop spans 14 amino acids. The CDR3 DNA reads TGCGCCAGCAGCCCAGACACCAATACCTACGGGCAGTACTTC. It translates to CASSPDTNTYGQYF.

The chain links TRBV18 to TRBJ2-7, with 9 bases fitting TRBD1. There are 14 residues in the CDR3. Trimming took 4 bases from V and 0 from J; bases not matched to a gene: 1. CDR1 and CDR2 (germline): KGHSH, LQKENI. The CDR3 DNA reads as TGTGCCAGCTCACTGACAGGGGGCTCCTACGAGCAGTACTTC. This translates into CASSLTGGSYEQYF.

This chain links TRBV7-9 with TRBJ2-7, with D perhaps assigned TRBD1 or TRBD2 (5 bases each). The CDR3 is made up of 15 amino acids. V dropped 2 bases and J dropped 3 bases, with 14 bases sitting between them. Germline V lookup: CDR1 SEHNR, CDR2 FQNEAQ (reference sequence). CDR3 sequence reads: CASSLRLGRDYEQYF. In nucleotides, the CDR3 is TGTGCCAGCAGCTTACGGTTGGGACGTGACTACGAGCAGTACTTC.

The chain uses TRBV7-9 and TRBJ2-2, with 9 bases fitting TRBD1. Trimming took 4 bases from V and 7 from J; bases not matched to a gene: 7. The CDR3 totals 15 residues. CDR1 is SEHNR, CDR2 FQNEAQ, per germline (reference sequence). The CDR3 nucleotides are TGTGCCAGCAGCTCTGAGGGACAGGGTTACGGGGAGCTGTTTTTT. Amino acid sequence: CASSSEGQGYGELFF.

The rearrangement joins TRBV5-1 to TRBJ2-5; 11 bases fit TRBD2. CDR3 size: 15 residues. V gave up 0 bases and J gave up 5 bases; unmatched junction bases: 3. The germline V gene encodes CDR1 SGHRS and CDR2 YFSETQ. This chain's CDR3 is CASSLGLAGRETQYF. CDR3 nucleotide sequence: TGCGCCAGCAGCTTGGGACTAGCGGGACGCGAGACCCAGTACTTC.

This clone was picked up one time. The chain recombines TRBV7-6 with TRBJ2-5; 8 bases align to TRBD2. The end of the DNA fits TRBJ2-7 better, so the J call may be wrong. The V gene's germline CDR1 is SGHVS and CDR2 FNYEAQ. The CDR3 is made up of 15 amino acids. Here the CDR3 reads CASSVLAVSSYEQYF. CDR3 DNA sequence: TGTGCCAGCAGCGTACTAGCGGTGAGCTCCTACGAGCAGTACTTC.

This chain links TRBV28 with TRBJ1-6, with 7 bases matching TRBD1. Germline-derived CDR1 and CDR2 are MDHEN and SYDVKM. Losses at the gene ends were 7 bases for V and 10 bases for J; bases not matched to a gene: 10. This CDR3 spans 14 amino acids. This chain's CDR3 is CASIQGILDSPLHF. In DNA, the CDR3 is TGTGCCAGCATACAGGGGATATTGGACTCACCCCTCCACTTT.

The chain employs TRBV29-1 and TRBJ2-7; perhaps TRBD1 as D (6 bases). The CDR3 consists of 15 residues. The germline V and J ends were trimmed by 6 bases and 2 bases, with 20 bases remaining between them. The germline CDR1 and CDR2 sequences are SQVTM and ANQGSEA. CDR3 coding DNA: TGCAGCGTACGCGGTGACAGGATAAAAACCTACGAGCAGTACTTC. This sequence encodes CSVRGDRIKTYEQYF.

V is TRBV5-4 and J is TRBJ1-6; weak D call: TRBD1 (5 bases). The CDR3 is made up of 15 amino acids. Per the germline V gene, CDR1 is SGHNT and CDR2 is YYREEE (reference sequence). Trimming shortened V by 4 bases and J by 3 bases, and 11 bases separated the two germline ends. CDR3 coding DNA: TGTGCCAGCAGCGAGGGACGGATCTATAATTCACCCCTCCACTTT. Its protein product is CASSEGRIYNSPLHF.